These 15 T cell receptor beta chains originate from one sample sequenced in a study of T cell responses to AZD1222 COVID-19 vaccine. The method was immunoSEQ multiplex PCR; TCRdb's version includes in-frame clones alone and lacks a portion of them. The sample lists 170,000 or so clones; 85% to 90% were seen once. This specimen was peripheral blood, taken 28 days after the second AZD1222 dose. Receptors were obtained from an adult who received the AZD1222 COVID-19 vaccine.

The table lists this clone with a few counts. This chain uses TRBV11-2 with TRBJ1-1; D may be TRBD1 (5 bases). Germline loops: CDR1 SGHAT, CDR2 FQNNGV. V was trimmed by 3 bases and J by 1 base, leaving 6 bases between them. The CDR3 spans 13 residues. Here the CDR3 DNA reads TGTGCCAGCAGCTTCGACAGGAACACTGAAGCTTTCTTT. Protein product: CASSFDRNTEAFF.

The genes are TRBV7-9 and TRBJ1-2; 7 bases agree with TRBD1. The length of the CDR3 is 13 residues. V was clipped by 8 bases and J by 6 bases; unmatched bases: 9. CDR1 is SEHNR, CDR2 FQNEAQ, per germline (reference sequence). The CDR3 coding sequence is TGTGCCAGCGGAATGACAGGGCGCGATGGCTACACCTTC. The encoded protein is CASGMTGRDGYTF.

This sequence joins TRBV30 and TRBJ1-1; D not resolved. The CDR3 extends over 14 amino acids. Trimming cost V 0 bases and J 0 bases, with 8 bases left between them. Germline assignment: CDR1 GTSNPN and CDR2 SVGIG (reference sequence). Written as DNA, the CDR3 is TGTGCCTGGAGTGTGGATGCTCTGAACACTGAAGCTTTCTTT. This encodes CAWSVDALNTEAFF. The full variable domain, rest sourced from reference TRBV30 and TRBJ1-1, is SQTIHQWPATLVQPVGSPLSLECTVEGTSNPNLYWYRQAAGRGLQLLFYSVGIGQISSEVPQNLSASRPQDRQFILSSKKLLLSDSGFYLCAWSVDALNTEAFFGQGTRLTVV.

The chain is built from TRBV30 and TRBJ2-2, with D hard to call. Germline V CDR1 and CDR2: GTSNPN, SVGIG (reference sequence). V dropped 1 base and J dropped 5 bases, with 2 bases sitting between them. This CDR3 contains 11 residues. The CDR3, as DNA: TGTGCCTGGAGTGCTACCGGGGAGCTGTTTTTT. Translating gives CAWSATGELFF.

The genes are TRBV24-1 and TRBJ2-3, with unresolved D. Germline CDR1 is KGHDR and CDR2 is SFDVKD. V lost 1 base and J lost 0, with 10 bases in between. CDR3 size: 16 residues. CDR3 protein: CATSDFSVTSTDTQYF. CDR3 bases: TGTGCCACCAGTGATTTTTCAGTAACTAGCACAGATACGCAGTATTTT.

The CDR3 protein is CASYRSLNTEAFF. As DNA, the CDR3 is TGTGCCAGCTATAGGAGTTTGAACACTGAAGCTTTCTTT. The rearrangement links TRBV6-5 to TRBJ1-1; D unclear. This CDR3 contains 13 residues. Germline CDR1 is MNHEY and CDR2 is SVGAGI. Between the trimmed V and J ends, which lost 8 bases and 0 bases, there was a span of 10 bases.

The gene calls are TRBV29-1 and TRBJ1-2; the D is unclear. Germline assignment: CDR1 SQVTM and CDR2 ANQGSEA. The CDR3 sequence is 13 residues long. CDR3 sequence (DNA): TGCAGTGGAGGACCCAGTTTTAACTATGGCTACACCTTC. The encoded protein is CSGGPSFNYGYTF.

V gene TRBV18 combines with J gene TRBJ2-1; 10 bases line up with TRBD2. The V and J ends lost 0 bases and 7 bases, in that order; junction bases with no gene match: 9. This CDR3 is 17 amino acids long. CDR1 KGHSH and CDR2 LQKENI come from the germline V gene. CDR3 DNA: TGTGCCAGCTCACCACCCAGCGGGGGGGTCCTTTCTAATGAGCAGTTCTTC. It codes for CASSPPSGGVLSNEQFF.

The CDR3 is CASSFTLTGGELFF. The CDR3 nucleotides read TGCGCCAGCAGCTTCACACTTACAGGGGGTGAGCTGTTTTTT. The chain combines TRBV5-1 with TRBJ2-2, with TRBD1 matching over 8 bases. Germline CDR1 reads SGHRS; CDR2 reads YFSETQ. V shed 2 bases, J shed 11 bases, and the junction held 8 bases outside the gene matches. CDR3 length: 14 residues.

The chain is built from TRBV25-1 and TRBJ1-6; D remains unclear. This CDR3 is 14 amino acids long. Trimming took 5 bases from V and 10 from J, leaving 15 bases between them. CDR1 MGHDK and CDR2 SYGVNS come from the germline V gene. Here the CDR3 DNA reads TGTGCCAGCAGTCCCTACCGGTCTCCCTCACCCCTCCACTTT. Protein sequence: CASSPYRSPSPLHF.

The chain links TRBV2 to TRBJ2-3; D possibly corresponds to TRBD1 (6 bases). The CDR3 totals 15 residues. The V end lost 5 bases, the J end lost 0 bases, and 12 bases lay between the germline ends. From germline, CDR1 is SNHLY and CDR2 FYNNEI. The CDR3 sequence: CASSLDQGSTDTQYF. The DNA of the CDR3 is TGTGCCAGCAGTCTCGATCAGGGGAGCACAGATACGCAGTATTTT.

This chain links TRBV19 with TRBJ2-6, with D maybe TRBD1 (6 bases). The CDR3 has 17 residues. Germline values: CDR1 LNHDA, CDR2 SQIVND (reference sequence). V was shortened by 5 bases and J by 0 bases, with 14 bases between the two germline ends. In DNA, the CDR3 is TGTGCCAGTAGTGCCGGACAGCTTGTCTCTGGGGCCAACGTCCTGACTTTC. It specifies CASSAGQLVSGANVLTF.

V is TRBV4-3 and J is TRBJ2-7; 9 bases map to TRBD1. Germline CDR1 is LGHNA and CDR2 is YSLEER. This CDR3 is built from 15 residues. Unmatched junction bases numbered 5, after V lost 0 bases and J lost 5 bases. CDR3 amino acids: CASSQESTGGDEQYF. The CDR3 DNA sequence: TGCGCCAGCAGCCAAGAGAGCACAGGGGGCGACGAGCAGTACTTC.

The rearrangement links TRBV19 to TRBJ2-6; D is unresolved. There are 15 residues in the CDR3. Germline V gene data show CDR1 as LNHDA and CDR2 as SQIVND (reference sequence). The V end lost 4 bases, the J end lost 4 bases, and 11 bases lay between the germline ends. The CDR3 sequence is CASSNVVDGANVLTF. CDR3 DNA: TGTGCCAGTAGTAATGTGGTGGACGGGGCCAACGTCCTGACTTTC. Variable domain in full (rest from reference TRBV19 and TRBJ2-6): DGGITQSPKYLFRKEGQNVTLSCEQNLNHDAMYWYRQDPGQGLRLIYYSQIVNDFQKGDIAEGYSVSREKKESFPLTVTSAQKNPTAFYLCASSNVVDGANVLTFGAGSRLTVL.

The chain joins TRBV3-1 (or the pseudogene TRBV3-2) to TRBJ2-5, with 7 bases matching TRBD2. CDR1 is LGHDT, CDR2 YNNKEL, per germline (reference sequence). Germline trimming cut 1 base from V and 4 bases from J; bases unmatched to any gene: 6. CDR3 length: 15 amino acids. CDR3: CASSQGPSGAETQYF. CDR3 DNA sequence: TGTGCCAGCAGCCAAGGTCCCAGCGGGGCAGAGACCCAGTACTTC.